The rows below give T cell receptor beta chains drawn from one sample of a study of T-cell memory formation after mild COVID-19. TCRdb itself ran the 5' RACE reads through MiXCR, one entry per CDR3 protein. The sample consists of under 200,000 distinct CDR3 sequences, less than 40% of them appearing once. The sequenced sample consisted of PBMCs or a T cell subset sorted from them (not recorded which). Receptor source: an adult woman who had mild COVID-19 (a few samples of this study predate the infection). Cell type and time point are not known. The CDR3 runs from the conserved cysteine through the conserved F or W. Fields, in order: clone size, D gene, V gene, J gene, CDR3 length, CDR3 DNA, CDR3 protein. A D gene is named only where the DNA matches it firmly. Only some rows state a clone size, as once, few, many or a class for expanded clones.

NA,NA,TRBV28,TRBJ2-1,12,TGTGCCAGCAGTTTCTTAACGTTCGAGCAGTTCTTC,CASSFLTFEQFF
NA,TRBD1,TRBV20-1,TRBJ2-7,12,TGCAGTGCTAGAACAGGGGCCTACGAGCAGTACTTC,CSARTGAYEQYF
once,NA,TRBV2,TRBJ1-1,13,TGTGCCAGCAGTGAAGATCGGGGCACTGAAGCTTTCTTT,CASSEDRGTEAFF
NA,TRBD2,TRBV7-9,TRBJ2-1,17,TGTGCCAGCAGCCCCTCGACCAGCGGGGCTCGATACAATGAGCAGTTCTTC,CASSPSTSGARYNEQFF
few,TRBD2,TRBV19,TRBJ2-5,15,TGTGCCAGTTCTTTGCGACTAGCGGGAATGGAGACCCAGTACTTC,CASSLRLAGMETQYF
NA,NA,TRBV5-1,TRBJ2-7,13,TGCGCCAGCAGCTCTGGCAGAGCCTACGAGCAGTACTTC,CASSSGRAYEQYF
NA,NA,TRBV7-3,TRBJ1-1,13,TGTGCCAGCAGCTTAACCCGTCTCACTGAAGCTTTCTTT,CASSLTRLTEAFF
NA,NA,TRBV12-3/TRBV12-4,TRBJ1-2,13,TGTGCCAGCAGAAGGGACTTAAACTATGGCTACACCTTC,CASRRDLNYGYTF
NA,NA,TRBV6-6,TRBJ1-1,14,TGTGCCAGCAGGCCTTTCTCTGTTCACACTGAAGCTTTCTTT,CASRPFSVHTEAFF
NA,TRBD2,TRBV19,TRBJ2-3,14,TGTGCCAGTAGGGGACTAGCGGCCACAGATACGCAGTATTTT,CASRGLAATDTQYF
NA,TRBD2,TRBV2,TRBJ2-1,14,TGTGCCAGCGGCGCTAGCGGGAGTTTGCATGAGCAGTTCTTC,CASGASGSLHEQFF
few,NA,TRBV7-6,TRBJ2-3,15,TGTGCCAGCAGCTTAGCCAGGGAATTCACAGATACGCAGTATTTT,CASSLAREFTDTQYF
NA,NA,TRBV20-1,TRBJ2-7,12,TGCAGTGCTAGAACTAGCATGGGCGAGCAGTACTTC,CSARTSMGEQYF
many,NA,TRBV7-8,TRBJ2-7,12,TGTGCCAGCAGCTACGGGGACTACGAGCAGTACTTC,CASSYGDYEQYF
NA,TRBD1,TRBV19,TRBJ2-7,17,TGTGCCAGTAGTAAGGGGACCTGGGACAGGCCCTCCTACGAGCAGTACTTC,CASSKGTWDRPSYEQYF
NA,NA,TRBV29-1,TRBJ2-3,13,TGCAGCGTTGCGGGGGGCGGCACAGATACGCAGTATTTT,CSVAGGGTDTQYF
many,NA,TRBV24-1,TRBJ2-1,16,TGTGCCACCAGTGATTTTGGGCGGACCTCCTACAATGAGCAGTTCTTC,CATSDFGRTSYNEQFF
few,NA,TRBV12-3/TRBV12-4,TRBJ2-3,15,TGTGCCAGCAAATTGGAGGGGGCAGGAGCAGATACGCAGTATTTT,CASKLEGAGADTQYF
NA,TRBD2,TRBV6-2/TRBV6-3,TRBJ2-7,16,TGTGCCAGCAGTTACCCCCAGCGGGAGGGCCGCTACGAGCAGTACTTC,CASSYPQREGRYEQYF
NA,NA,TRBV6-5,TRBJ2-7,14,TGTGCCAGCAAGACCCGGGACATTAGCTTCGAGCAGTACTTC,CASKTRDISFEQYF
NA,NA,TRBV18,TRBJ2-3,14,TGTGCCAGCTCACCACCGACCCACACAGATACGCAGTATTTT,CASSPPTHTDTQYF
few,NA,TRBV9,TRBJ2-7,14,TGTGCCAGCAGCGTAGGCAGGTCCTCCTACGAGCAGTACTTC,CASSVGRSSYEQYF
NA,NA,TRBV5-1,TRBJ2-1,11,TGCGCCAGCAGGGAGAAGAATGAGCAGTTCTTC,CASREKNEQFF
NA,TRBD1,TRBV4-3,TRBJ2-1,16,TGCGCCAGCAGCCCTGGCCCGGGACAGGGCTACAATGAGCAGTTCTTC,CASSPGPGQGYNEQFF
NA,NA,TRBV20-1,TRBJ2-1,11,TGCAGTGCTAGGAGCGTAAATGAGCAGTTCTTC,CSARSVNEQFF
NA,NA,TRBV6-5,TRBJ2-7,11,TGTGCCAGCAGTACGATCTACGAGCAGTACTTC,CASSTIYEQYF
NA,TRBD2,TRBV24-1,TRBJ2-3,14,TGTGCCACCAGTGACCGACGGGGGGTAGATACGCAGTATTTT,CATSDRRGVDTQYF
NA,TRBD2,TRBV5-1,TRBJ2-4,20,TGCGCCAGCAGCCTGGAGGCTAGCGGGAGCCGCCTACCCTCCAAAAACATTCAGTACTTC,CASSLEASGSRLPSKNIQYF
NA,TRBD1,TRBV20-1,TRBJ1-2,14,TGCAGTGCTAGAGAGGGACAGGGGGCCGGTGGCTACACCTTC,CSAREGQGAGGYTF